A selection of T cell receptor beta chains follows, all from one sample in a study of blood T cell repertoires in COVID-19. Profiling relied on immunoSEQ multiplex PCR, and the TCRdb table lists in-frame clones only, not all of them. Here the sample spans 200,000 to 250,000 clones, 75% to 90% being singletons. The sequencing sample was made of peripheral blood. These receptors all come from a woman older than 75 with COVID-19, enrolled during active disease. The CDR3 runs from the conserved cysteine through the conserved F or W. The D gene is left open where the match is weak. Rows give clone size only sometimes, using once, few, many, or a class for an expanded clone.

j_call: TRBJ1-3
d_call: TRBD1
clone_size: few
v_call: TRBV5-1
cdr3_aa: CASSQSGGLNTIYF
cdr3_nt: TGCGCCAGCAGCCAATCAGGGGGACTAAACACCATATATTTT

j_call: TRBJ1-1
d_call: -
clone_size: -
v_call: TRBV7-3
cdr3_aa: CASSLGPQIGRATEAFF
cdr3_nt: TGTGCCAGCAGCTTAGGGCCGCAGATTGGCAGGGCCACTGAAGCTTTCTTT

j_call: TRBJ2-2
d_call: TRBD1
clone_size: -
v_call: TRBV18
cdr3_aa: CASSPKDRGNTGELFF
cdr3_nt: TGTGCCAGCTCACCCAAGGACAGGGGGAACACCGGGGAGCTGTTTTTT

j_call: TRBJ2-7
d_call: -
clone_size: -
v_call: TRBV29-1
cdr3_aa: CSGGGGHEQYF
cdr3_nt: TGCAGCGGGGGTGGGGGCCACGAGCAGTACTTC

j_call: TRBJ1-1
d_call: -
clone_size: -
v_call: TRBV27
cdr3_aa: CASSLSGRAGENTEAFF
cdr3_nt: TGTGCCAGCAGTTTATCTGGTCGTGCGGGGGAGAACACTGAAGCTTTCTTT

j_call: TRBJ1-4
d_call: -
clone_size: -
v_call: TRBV28
cdr3_aa: CASTSNEKLFF
cdr3_nt: TGTGCCAGCACCTCGAATGAAAAACTGTTTTTT

j_call: TRBJ1-6
d_call: -
clone_size: -
v_call: TRBV30
cdr3_aa: CAWSVQRSGSGSPLHF
cdr3_nt: TGTGCCTGGAGTGTACAAAGATCCGGGTCTGGGTCACCCCTCCACTTT

j_call: TRBJ1-2
d_call: TRBD1
clone_size: -
v_call: TRBV18
cdr3_aa: CASSKGTDGYTF
cdr3_nt: TGTGCCAGCTCAAAAGGGACAGATGGCTACACCTTC

j_call: TRBJ2-5
d_call: -
clone_size: -
v_call: TRBV19
cdr3_aa: CASTPGGARGETQYF
cdr3_nt: TGTGCCAGTACCCCTGGAGGGGCTAGAGGAGAGACCCAGTACTTC

j_call: TRBJ1-2
d_call: -
clone_size: -
v_call: TRBV5-1
cdr3_aa: CASSLSRNYGYTF
cdr3_nt: TGCGCCAGCAGCTTGAGTAGAAACTATGGCTACACCTTC

j_call: TRBJ1-2
d_call: -
clone_size: -
v_call: TRBV18
cdr3_aa: CASSRTESYGYTF
cdr3_nt: TGTGCCAGCTCACGGACAGAGAGCTATGGCTACACCTTC

j_call: TRBJ2-1
d_call: TRBD2
clone_size: -
v_call: TRBV5-3
cdr3_aa: CARSRQRGTSGRGVDEQFF
cdr3_nt: TGTGCCAGAAGCCGGCAGAGAGGGACTAGCGGGAGAGGGGTGGATGAGCAGTTCTTC

j_call: TRBJ2-1
d_call: TRBD2
clone_size: -
v_call: TRBV7-3
cdr3_aa: CASSSRTSGGEQFF
cdr3_nt: TGTGCCAGCAGCTCCCGGACTAGCGGTGGTGAGCAGTTCTTC

j_call: TRBJ1-3
d_call: -
clone_size: once
v_call: TRBV7-6
cdr3_aa: CASSLGGSGNTIYF
cdr3_nt: TGTGCCAGCAGCTTAGGCGGATCTGGAAACACCATATATTTT

j_call: TRBJ1-1
d_call: -
clone_size: -
v_call: TRBV12-5
cdr3_aa: CASGLSGRQGITEAFF
cdr3_nt: TGTGCTAGTGGTTTATCCGGACGGCAGGGGATCACTGAAGCTTTCTTT

j_call: TRBJ2-3
d_call: TRBD2
clone_size: once
v_call: TRBV28
cdr3_aa: CASSSPAGGNTDTQYF
cdr3_nt: TGTGCCAGCAGTTCCCCAGCGGGAGGGAACACAGATACGCAGTATTTT